Shown below are 26 T cell receptor beta chains from a single sample sequenced in a study of circulating and synovial CD4+ cells in juvenile arthritis (dated by TCRdb to 2013 to 2014). Libraries were made using the immunoSEQ multiplex PCR assay. TCRdb re-hosts the immuneACCESS table, in-frame sequences only. Its copies lack some clones; in the studies checked, an unresolved V gene accounts for under half of them, and the cause for the rest is not known. For this sample the table gives fewer than 40,000 clones, of which nearly 97% were detected only once. Of the sample, about 0.19% is held by the ten largest clones. Material for sequencing was CD4+ T cells from blood. These receptors originate from a human donor with juvenile idiopathic arthritis.

V usage is TRBV5-6 and J usage is TRBJ1-1; D gene uncertain. Germline V CDR1 and CDR2: SGHDT, YYEEEE. With 3 bases removed from V and 0 bases from J, the gap between germline ends came to 12 bases. CDR3 length: 15 amino acids. CDR3 DNA: TGTGCCAGCAGCTCCCGGCGGGGATTGAACACTGAAGCTTTCTTT. Encoded protein: CASSSRRGLNTEAFF.

The genes are TRBV13 and TRBJ1-1; D possibly corresponds to TRBD1 (6 bases). Germline CDR1 is PRHDT and CDR2 is FYEKMQ (reference sequence). CDR3 length equals 14 residues. The V gene lost 1 base and the J gene lost 9 bases, with 15 bases spanning the gap. CDR3 region: CASSLEQGIRKAFF. The CDR3 nucleotides read TGTGCCAGCAGCTTAGAACAGGGAATCCGGAAAGCTTTCTTT.

The V call is TRBV4-2, the J call TRBJ1-2; 7 bases are shared with TRBD1. The CDR3 is made up of 16 amino acids. From germline, CDR1 is LGHNA and CDR2 YNFKEQ. V was pared by 0 bases and J by 6 bases, with 10 bases of the junction left unmatched. The CDR3 nucleotides read TGTGCCAGCAGCCAAGATCGACAGGGCTCTATACATGGCTACACCTTC. It encodes CASSQDRQGSIHGYTF.

The J gene is TRBJ2-1, the V gene TRBV6-1; no clear D. The CDR3 totals 13 residues. Trimming left V 7 bases short and J 9 bases short, with 16 bases between. Germline V lookup: CDR1 MNHNS, CDR2 SASEGT. CDR3 in DNA: TGTGCCAGCAATAGCCCTCCGTCTACTGAGCAGTTCTTC. Translation: CASNSPPSTEQFF.

V usage is TRBV6-1 and J usage is TRBJ1-1; D is possibly TRBD1 (5 bases). The germline V gene encodes CDR1 MNHNS and CDR2 SASEGT. The CDR3 spans 15 residues. Between the trimmed V and J ends, which lost 3 bases and 11 bases, there was a span of 22 bases. In DNA, the CDR3 is TGTGCCAGCAGTGATCGTGGGCAGCCGGGGGAGGACGCTTTCTTT. Amino acid sequence: CASSDRGQPGEDAFF.

This clone has a single count. This rearrangement joins TRBV7-6 to TRBJ2-5; no firm D call. CDR1 and CDR2 (germline): SGHVS, FNYEAQ. The V end lost 5 bases, the J end lost 0 bases, and 4 bases lay between the germline ends. The CDR3 is 12 residues long. CDR3 DNA sequence: TGTGCCAGCAGCCGGTACCAAGAGACCCAGTACTTC. Its translation: CASSRYQETQYF.

The chain has TRBV19 and TRBJ1-1, with unresolved D. The CDR3 is made up of 15 amino acids. Germline V gene data show CDR1 as LNHDA and CDR2 as SQIVND (reference sequence). V shed 6 bases and J shed 0 bases, with 14 bases lying between them. CDR3 residues: CASSRRDILNTEAFF. In DNA form, the CDR3 reads TGTGCCAGTAGCCGACGAGACATTCTGAACACTGAAGCTTTCTTT. Together with reference TRBV19 and TRBJ1-1, the CDR3 gives the full variable domain: DGGITQSPKYLFRKEGQNVTLSCEQNLNHDAMYWYRQDPGQGLRLIYYSQIVNDFQKGDIAEGYSVSREKKESFPLTVTSAQKNPTAFYLCASSRRDILNTEAFFGQGTRLTVV.

This chain connects TRBV2 to TRBJ2-5, with D possibly being TRBD1 (6 bases). The CDR3 is 15 amino acids. The V end lost 7 bases, the J end lost 2 bases, and 17 bases lay between the germline ends. Germline V gives CDR1 SNHLY, CDR2 FYNNEI. The DNA of the CDR3 is TGTGCCAGCACCGCCGTGGGACATATTCAAGAGACCCAGTACTTC. This encodes CASTAVGHIQETQYF.

The CDR3 coding sequence is TGTGCCAGCAACCTACTAGCGGGAGGGCCCCAAAACATTCAGTACTTC. Its protein is CASNLLAGGPQNIQYF. The chain couples TRBV28 to TRBJ2-4; 13 nucleotides match TRBD2. The germline V gene encodes CDR1 MDHEN and CDR2 SYDVKM. The V and J ends lost 7 bases and 5 bases, in that order; junction bases with no gene match: 8. The CDR3 contains 16 residues.

This clone turned up a few times. The chain couples TRBV19 to TRBJ1-2; D is perhaps TRBD1 (6 bases). Between the trimmed V and J ends, which lost 7 bases and 3 bases, there was a span of 15 bases. Germline V gene sequence: CDR1 LNHDA, CDR2 SQIVND (reference sequence). The CDR3 runs 14 residues. The CDR3, as DNA: TGTGCCAGTACCCTCTCTGACAGGTACTATGGCTACACCTTC. Translation: CASTLSDRYYGYTF.

The V gene is TRBV4-1, the J gene TRBJ2-5; 10 bases are shared with TRBD2. The V gene end was trimmed by 6 bases and the J gene end by 1 base; junction bases not matched to a gene: 2. Germline V gene sequence: CDR1 MGHRA, CDR2 YSYEKL. The CDR3 runs 14 residues. CDR3 sequence (DNA): TGCGCCAGCAGTGCTAGCGGGGGCCAAGAGACCCAGTACTTC. This sequence encodes CASSASGGQETQYF.

The chain links TRBV28 to TRBJ2-7; 7 positions match TRBD1. Per the germline V gene, CDR1 is MDHEN and CDR2 is SYDVKM. Trimming removed 8 bases from V and 5 bases from J; junction bases left unmatched: 24. This CDR3 spans 18 amino acids. The CDR3 is CASYRDSSWVAYSDEQYF. CDR3 bases: TGTGCCAGCTACCGGGACAGCAGTTGGGTTGCGTATTCTGACGAGCAGTACTTC.

This chain joins TRBV19 and TRBJ1-2, with a tentative D call TRBD1 (6 bases). CDR1 is LNHDA, CDR2 SQIVND, per germline (reference sequence). Deletions cut 9 bases from V and 4 bases from J, with 24 bases between. This CDR3 region has 16 residues. The CDR3 nucleotides read TGTGCCAGCTCACTCGGGACACTGAATGGCCTCTATGGCTACACCTTC. Residues: CASSLGTLNGLYGYTF.

The chain carries TRBV7-2 and TRBJ1-5; possible D gene TRBD1, 5 bases. CDR3 length: 14 amino acids. The germline gives CDR1 SGHTA, CDR2 FQGNSA. Trimming removed 6 bases from V and 6 bases from J, with 15 bases in between. CDR3 protein: CASSPLWGGQPQHF. CDR3 DNA sequence: TGTGCCAGCAGTCCTCTCTGGGGCGGTCAGCCCCAGCATTTT.

Here the CDR3 DNA reads TGTGCCATCAGTGGGACTAGCGGGAGGCCGGACACCGGGGAGCTGTTTTTT. Encoded protein: CAISGTSGRPDTGELFF. The V gene is TRBV10-3, the J gene TRBJ2-2, with 14 bases identical to TRBD2. Germline values: CDR1 ENHRY, CDR2 SYGVKD. J was trimmed by 3 bases and V by 4 bases; bases with no gene match: 4. CDR3 length: 17 residues.

The V and J genes are TRBV5-5 and TRBJ1-3; D is undetermined. Germline V gene data show CDR1 as SGHKS and CDR2 as YYEKEE (reference sequence). The CDR3 is 15 residues long. With 4 bases removed from V and 0 bases from J, the gap between germline ends came to 11 bases. CDR3 sequence: CASSPDGNSGNTIYF. The CDR3 region has the DNA TGTGCCAGCAGCCCGGACGGGAACTCTGGAAACACCATATATTTT.

The V call is TRBV30, the J call TRBJ1-5, with 9 nucleotides matching TRBD1. Germline V gene data show CDR1 as GTSNPN and CDR2 as SVGIG (reference sequence). With 2 bases clipped from V and 7 bases from J, the junction kept 6 bases outside the gene matches. This CDR3 is 14 amino acids long. This chain's CDR3 is CAWSLGQGRQPQHF. As DNA, the CDR3 is TGTGCCTGGAGTCTAGGACAGGGGAGGCAGCCCCAGCATTTT.

This chain joins TRBV6-5 and TRBJ2-7, with TRBD2 as a possible D gene (7 bases). V lost 5 bases and J 2 bases, leaving 13 bases between the germline ends. This CDR3 region has 14 residues. Germline-derived CDR1 and CDR2 are MNHEY and SVGAGI. This CDR3 reads CASSVGGVAYEQYF. The CDR3 nucleotides read TGTGCCAGCAGTGTAGGGGGGGTCGCCTACGAGCAGTACTTC.

This chain connects TRBV5-1 to TRBJ2-5, with 7 bases lining up with TRBD2. After removal of 7 bases from V and 1 base from J, the junction contained 7 bases not matched to a gene. CDR1 and CDR2 (germline): SGHRS, YFSETQ. This CDR3 comprises 14 residues. The CDR3 loop is CASSSGEVQETQYF. The DNA for the CDR3 is TGCGCCAGCTCCAGCGGGGAAGTCCAAGAGACCCAGTACTTC.

The V and J genes are TRBV19 and TRBJ1-3, with D perhaps matching TRBD1 (5 bases). Germline CDR1 reads LNHDA; CDR2 reads SQIVND (reference sequence). This CDR3 has 15 residues. V lost 3 bases, J lost 0 bases, and 9 bases lay in between. The CDR3 DNA follows: TGTGCCAGTAGTATGGGACTTTACTCTGGAAACACCATATATTTT. Protein sequence: CASSMGLYSGNTIYF.

The genes are TRBV2 and TRBJ1-1; tentative D call: TRBD1 (5 bases). The CDR3 length is 15 residues. In germline, CDR1 is SNHLY, CDR2 FYNNEI. V lost 4 bases and J 5 bases, leaving 17 bases between the germline ends. The CDR3 coding sequence is TGTGCCAGCAGTGTTGCGGCCCGGGGGTGGACTGAAGCTTTCTTT. As protein: CASSVAARGWTEAFF.

The DNA for the CDR3 is TGTGCCAGCAGTTACTGGGACAGGGACTACGAGCAGTACTTC. It specifies CASSYWDRDYEQYF. This rearrangement joins TRBV6-5 to TRBJ2-7; the match to TRBD1 covers 9 bases. CDR1 is MNHEY, CDR2 SVGAGI, per germline. The V and J ends lost 1 base and 3 bases, in that order; junction bases with no gene match: 1. The CDR3 loop spans 14 amino acids.

The V and J genes are TRBV5-5 and TRBJ1-2; D remains unclear. Germline V gives CDR1 SGHKS, CDR2 YYEKEE (reference sequence). The CDR3 length is 13 residues. The germline V and J ends were trimmed by 0 bases and 1 base, with 4 bases remaining between them. The CDR3 is CASSLANNYGYTF. CDR3 DNA sequence: TGTGCCAGCAGCTTGGCCAATAACTATGGCTACACCTTC.

The genes are TRBV7-9 and TRBJ1-3; 8 nucleotides line up with TRBD1. The CDR3 extends over 15 amino acids. The J segment lost 2 bases and the V segment lost 2 bases, leaving 2 bases of the junction unmatched. CDR1 and CDR2 (germline): SEHNR, FQNEAQ (reference sequence). For the CDR3, the DNA is TGTGCCAGCAGCTTATCCAGGGGGCCTGGAAACACCATATATTTT. This codes for CASSLSRGPGNTIYF.

The V and J genes are TRBV7-9 and TRBJ1-5, with D tentatively TRBD1 (5 bases). The length of the CDR3 is 14 residues. Trimming took 2 bases from V and 6 from J, leaving 11 bases between them. CDR1 and CDR2 from the germline V gene are SEHNR and FQNEAQ (reference sequence). CDR3 amino acids: CASSLKVGVQPQHF. The DNA for the CDR3 is TGTGCCAGCAGCTTAAAGGTAGGGGTTCAGCCCCAGCATTTT.

The chain is built from TRBV15 and TRBJ2-4, with a weak D call TRBD1 (5 bases). V lost 0 bases and J lost 3, with 18 bases in between. The germline V gene encodes CDR1 LNHNV and CDR2 YYDKDF (reference sequence). The CDR3 is 18 residues long. In DNA form, the CDR3 reads TGTGCCACCAGCAGAGATAAAGGGCAGGGCTTTGGCAAAAACATTCAGTACTTC. Translation: CATSRDKGQGFGKNIQYF.